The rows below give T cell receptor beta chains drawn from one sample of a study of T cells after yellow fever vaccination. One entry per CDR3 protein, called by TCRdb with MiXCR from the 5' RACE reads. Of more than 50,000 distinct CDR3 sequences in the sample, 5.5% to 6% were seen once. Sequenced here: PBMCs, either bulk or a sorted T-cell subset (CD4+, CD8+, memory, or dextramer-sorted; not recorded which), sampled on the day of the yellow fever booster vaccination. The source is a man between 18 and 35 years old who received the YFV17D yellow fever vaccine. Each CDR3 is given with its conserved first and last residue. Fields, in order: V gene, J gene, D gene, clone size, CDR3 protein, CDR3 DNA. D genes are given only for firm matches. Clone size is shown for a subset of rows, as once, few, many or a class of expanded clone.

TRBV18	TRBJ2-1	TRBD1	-	CASSRDRVVNEQFF	TGTGCCAGCTCACGAGACAGGGTTGTCAATGAGCAGTTCTTC
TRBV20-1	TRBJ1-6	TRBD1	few	CSARARGFGSPLHF	TGCAGTGCTAGGGCCAGGGGGTTTGGATCACCCCTCCACTTT
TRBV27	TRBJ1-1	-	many	CASSSTGNTEAFF	TGTGCCAGCAGCAGTACAGGGAACACTGAAGCTTTCTTT
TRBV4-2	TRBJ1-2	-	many	CASSPDWDGPKDTF	TGTGCCAGCAGCCCTGATTGGGACGGTCCTAAGGACACCTTC
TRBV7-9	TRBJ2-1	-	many	CASSFESGLYYNEQFF	TGTGCCAGCAGCTTTGAGTCAGGACTATATTACAATGAGCAGTTCTTC
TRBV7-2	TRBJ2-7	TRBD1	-	CASSSTGGYEQYF	TGTGCCAGCAGCTCGACAGGGGGATACGAGCAGTACTTC
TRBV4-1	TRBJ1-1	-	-	CASSQESTGYTEAFF	TGCGCCAGCAGCCAAGAGAGTACAGGGTACACTGAAGCTTTCTTT
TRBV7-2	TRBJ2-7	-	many	CASSPRGVEQYF	TGTGCCAGCAGCCCAAGGGGGGTCGAGCAGTACTTC
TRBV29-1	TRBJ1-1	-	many	CSAVPRNTEAFF	TGCAGCGCCGTCCCCCGGAACACTGAAGCTTTCTTT
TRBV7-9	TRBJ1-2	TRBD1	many	CASRSGQGYAGDGYTF	TGTGCCAGCAGATCAGGACAGGGGTACGCCGGGGATGGCTACACCTTC
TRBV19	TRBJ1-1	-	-	CASSMGGKGTEAFF	TGTGCCAGTAGTATGGGGGGAAAAGGCACTGAAGCTTTCTTT
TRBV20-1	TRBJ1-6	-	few	CSVYGQPLGAHSPLHF	TGCAGTGTATACGGACAGCCCCTTGGGGCGCATTCACCCCTCCACTTT
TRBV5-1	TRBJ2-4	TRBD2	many	CASSEGLAGAYIQYF	TGCGCCAGCAGCGAGGGACTAGCGGGCGCCTATATTCAGTACTTC
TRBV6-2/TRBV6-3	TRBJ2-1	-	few	CASRTGTSYNEQFF	TGTGCCAGCAGAACGGGGACCTCCTACAATGAGCAGTTCTTC
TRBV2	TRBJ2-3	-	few	CASSEVWQGGDTQYF	TGTGCCAGCAGTGAAGTATGGCAGGGAGGAGATACGCAGTATTTT
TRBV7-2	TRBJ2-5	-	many	CASSLDSWETQYF	TGTGCCAGCAGCTTAGATAGTTGGGAGACCCAGTACTTC
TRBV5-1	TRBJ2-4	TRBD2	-	CASSRNLIAGENIQYF	TGCGCCAGCAGCCGAAATTTAATAGCGGGGGAAAACATTCAGTACTTC
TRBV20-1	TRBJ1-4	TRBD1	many	CSAFPQGNEKLFF	TGCAGTGCTTTCCCACAGGGGAATGAAAAACTGTTTTTT
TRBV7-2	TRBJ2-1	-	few	CASSPRSRINEQFF	TGTGCCAGCAGCCCACGGTCCCGGATCAATGAGCAGTTCTTC
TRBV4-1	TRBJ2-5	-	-	CASSQAPTLQETQYF	TGCGCCAGCAGCCAAGCCCCGACTTTACAAGAGACCCAGTACTTC
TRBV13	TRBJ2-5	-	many	CASSFVRGPQETQYF	TGTGCCAGCAGCTTTGTCCGGGGCCCACAAGAGACCCAGTACTTC
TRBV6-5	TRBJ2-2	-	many	CASSYGAVPSYDAGELFF	TGTGCCAGCAGTTACGGGGCAGTTCCCTCTTATGACGCCGGGGAGCTGTTTTTT
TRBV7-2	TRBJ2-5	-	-	CASSALWTRPQETQYF	TGTGCCAGCAGCGCCCTCTGGACCAGACCTCAAGAGACCCAGTACTTC
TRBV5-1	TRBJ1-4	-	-	CASSPTASNEKLFF	TGCGCCAGCAGCCCGACTGCCTCCAATGAAAAACTGTTTTTT
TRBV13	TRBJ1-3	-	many	CASSLFPVAGFSGNTIYF	TGTGCCAGCAGCTTATTTCCGGTCGCGGGATTCTCTGGAAACACCATATATTTT
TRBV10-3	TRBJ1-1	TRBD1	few	CAISESQGAHTEAFF	TGTGCCATCAGTGAGTCCCAGGGGGCTCACACTGAAGCTTTCTTT
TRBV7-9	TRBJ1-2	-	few	CASSFGQNLYGYTF	TGTGCCAGCAGCTTTGGGCAGAACCTCTATGGCTACACCTTC
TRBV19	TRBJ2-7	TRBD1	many	CASSTIGGQNYEQYF	TGTGCCAGTAGTACCATAGGGGGACAGAACTACGAGCAGTACTTC